This TCR beta chain was identified in a study of blood T cell repertoires in COVID-19. Study-level information: Both acute and convalescent COVID-19 samples were obtained from the United States, Italy and Spain. The analysed material was cDNA or gDNA that came from T cells, B-cell-depleted T cells, or PBMCs.

Trimming cost V 4 bases and J 7 bases, with 17 bases left between them. Germline CDR1 reads LNHDA; CDR2 reads SQIVND (reference sequence). The CDR3 is 14 amino acids. In the original workflow: Estimation of nucleated cell counts was performed using reference gene primer amplification. Assay: immunoSEQ multiplex PCR; the TCRdb copy retains only in-frame clones and omits some. The V and J calls and clone size were taken over from that table, and D and trimming were inferred from the DNA. The sample yields a few hundred thousand clones, about 85% seen once. The clonotype comes from a woman between 45 and 65 years old with active or convalescent COVID-19. Input material: peripheral blood. The chain has TRBV19 and TRBJ2-7; possibly TRBD1 for D (6 bases). For the CDR3, the DNA is TGTGCCAGTAGTAACCCAGGGGAGCGGCAAGAGCAGTACTTC. As protein: CASSNPGERQEQYF.